Given below is one TCR beta chain in context. Its target is unknown. The sample comes from a study of vaccination effects on CD4 cells after COVID-19. Scientists isolated CD4+ T cells after an approximately ten-day culture period ended. Of the BNT162b2 and mRNA-1273 vaccines, participants received two doses of one or the other. Germline loops: CDR1 SGHRS, CDR2 YFSETQ. The CDR3 length is 16 residues. V was pared by 5 bases and J by 7 bases, with 22 bases between. Produced via immunoSEQ multiplex PCR; TCRdb's table is partial and in-frame only. The data contain approximately 70,000 clones, roughly 73% of them seen just once; the ten biggest clones take up approximately 2.4%. Overall study findings and caveats: Whether induced by infection or by vaccine, clones showed marked clonal contraction late after vaccination.

V gene TRBV5-1 combines with J gene TRBJ2-1; no definite D call. The receptor comes from a human donor who received a COVID-19 vaccine. The sequencing used CD4+ T cells from PBMCs cultured without peptide, collected after COVID-19 vaccination. The CDR3 spells CASRELYSSFENEQFF. CDR3 bases: TGCGCCAGCAGGGAGTTGTACAGTTCCTTCGAGAATGAGCAGTTCTTC. Full variable domain (missing parts from reference TRBV5-1 and TRBJ2-1): KAGVTQTPRYLIKTRGQQVTLSCSPISGHRSVSWYQQTPGQGLQFLFEYFSETQRNKGNFPGRFSGRQFSNSRSEMNVSTLELGDSALYLCASRELYSSFENEQFFGPGTRLTVL.